This T cell receptor (beta chain) derives from a study of brain T cells in children with intractable seizures. Stated time point: blood from clinic visit 5 months post-surgery; TSC patient then seizure free. The method was immunoSEQ multiplex PCR; TCRdb's version includes in-frame clones alone and lacks a portion of them. The repertoire includes a few hundred thousand clones, about 94% of them detected once, and around 5% sits in the top ten. CDR1 MNHEY and CDR2 SVGAGI come from the germline V gene. V trimming: 1 base; J trimming: 4 bases; junction bases outside the gene matches: 5. The CDR3 contains 16 residues.

This specimen was peripheral blood, taken roughly 5 months after surgery. This chain links TRBV6-5 with TRBJ2-2; 8 bases fit TRBD1. The clonotype was recovered from a boy younger than two with tuberous sclerosis and intractable seizures. Here the CDR3 DNA reads TGTGCCAGCAGTTACTTGGGTACAGGGGGCACCGGGGAGCTGTTTTTT. It is translated as CASSYLGTGGTGELFF.